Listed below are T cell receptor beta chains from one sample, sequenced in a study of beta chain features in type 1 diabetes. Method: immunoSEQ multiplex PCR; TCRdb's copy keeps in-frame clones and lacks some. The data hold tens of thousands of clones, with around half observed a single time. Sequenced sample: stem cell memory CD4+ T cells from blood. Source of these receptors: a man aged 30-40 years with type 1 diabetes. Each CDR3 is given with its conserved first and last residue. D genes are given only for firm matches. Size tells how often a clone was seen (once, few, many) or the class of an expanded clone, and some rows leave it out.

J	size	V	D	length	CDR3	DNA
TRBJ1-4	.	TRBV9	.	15	CASSGPGTPNEKLFF	TGTGCCAGCAGTGGCCCCGGGACACCCAATGAAAAACTGTTTTTT
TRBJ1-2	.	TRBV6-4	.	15	CASSRTQNANYGYTF	TGTGCCAGCAGTAGGACACAGAATGCTAACTATGGCTACACCTTC
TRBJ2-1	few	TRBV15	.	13	CATSRGSADEQFF	TGTGCCACCAGCAGAGGGTCTGCGGATGAGCAGTTCTTC
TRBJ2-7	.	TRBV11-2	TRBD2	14	CASSPEWTSGVSYF	TGTGCCAGCAGCCCAGAATGGACTAGCGGAGTCTCGTACTTC
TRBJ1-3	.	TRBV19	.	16	CASSFDRPISGNTIYF	TGTGCCAGTAGTTTCGACAGGCCAATCTCTGGAAACACCATATATTTT
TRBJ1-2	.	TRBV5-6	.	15	CASSWQTTESSGYTF	TGTGCCAGCAGCTGGCAGACGACTGAGTCGTCTGGCTACACCTTC
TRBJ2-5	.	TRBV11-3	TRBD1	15	CASSLEDRPAETQYF	TGTGCCAGCAGCTTAGAGGACAGGCCGGCGGAGACCCAGTACTTC
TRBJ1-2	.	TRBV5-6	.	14	CASSLERVGYGYTF	TGTGCCAGCAGCTTGGAGCGGGTGGGCTATGGCTACACCTTC
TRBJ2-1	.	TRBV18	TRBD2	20	CASSPQRGFSSGGTYNEQFF	TGTGCCAGCTCACCACAGCGGGGGTTTTCTAGCGGGGGGACCTACAATGAGCAGTTCTTC
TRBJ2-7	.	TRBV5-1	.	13	CASSPQDHYEQYF	TGCGCCAGCTCACCACAGGACCACTACGAGCAGTACTTC
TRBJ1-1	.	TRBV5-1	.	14	CASRLQGDVTEAFF	TGCGCCAGCAGACTACAGGGAGACGTCACTGAAGCTTTCTTT
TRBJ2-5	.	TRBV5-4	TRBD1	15	CASRPPGQGQETQYF	TGTGCCAGCAGACCTCCGGGACAGGGGCAAGAGACCCAGTACTTC
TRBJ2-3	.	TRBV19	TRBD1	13	CASSIRQGDRQYF	TGTGCCAGTAGTATAAGACAGGGTGATCGGCAGTATTTT
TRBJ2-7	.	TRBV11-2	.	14	CASSWAGLPYEQYF	TGTGCCAGCAGCTGGGCGGGGTTGCCCTACGAGCAGTACTTC
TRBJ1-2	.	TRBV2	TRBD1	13	CASGGQGISGYTF	TGTGCCAGCGGGGGACAGGGAATTAGTGGCTACACCTTC
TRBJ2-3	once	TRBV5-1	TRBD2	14	CASSPTSGEDTQYF	TGCGCCAGCAGCCCTACTAGCGGGGAAGATACGCAGTATTTT
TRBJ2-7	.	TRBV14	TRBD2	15	CASSQDGGAAYEQYF	TGTGCCAGCAGCCAAGACGGGGGGGCCGCCTACGAGCAGTACTTC
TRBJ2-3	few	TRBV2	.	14	CASRVGGSTDTQYF	TGTGCCAGCAGAGTCGGGGGAAGCACAGATACGCAGTATTTT
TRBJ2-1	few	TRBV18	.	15	CASSPGQGSYNEQFF	TGTGCCAGCTCACCAGGCCAGGGCTCCTACAATGAGCAGTTCTTC
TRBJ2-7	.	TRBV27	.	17	CASSLSARARRSYEQYF	TGTGCCAGCAGTTTATCGGCGCGGGCCCGGAGGTCCTACGAGCAGTACTTC
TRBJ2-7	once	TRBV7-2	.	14	CASSRDSSSYEQYF	TGTGCCAGCAGCCGGGACTCGAGCTCCTACGAGCAGTACTTC
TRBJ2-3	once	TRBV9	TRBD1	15	CASSPHRGARDTQYF	TGTGCCAGCAGCCCGCACAGGGGTGCGAGGGATACGCAGTATTTT
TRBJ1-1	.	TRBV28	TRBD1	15	CASSGSRGRGTEAFF	TGTGCCAGCAGTGGGTCCAGGGGGCGAGGCACTGAAGCTTTCTTT
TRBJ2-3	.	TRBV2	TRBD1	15	CASVRQGARTDTQYF	TGTGCCAGCGTCAGACAGGGGGCGCGTACAGATACGCAGTATTTT
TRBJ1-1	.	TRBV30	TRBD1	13	CAWNGQGNTEAFF	TGTGCCTGGAACGGACAGGGGAACACTGAAGCTTTCTTT
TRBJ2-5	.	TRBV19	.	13	CASSDTGQETQYF	TGTGCCAGTAGTGACACAGGGCAAGAGACCCAGTACTTC
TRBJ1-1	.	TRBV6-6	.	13	CASSAQANTEAFF	TGTGCCAGCAGTGCTCAAGCGAACACTGAAGCTTTCTTT
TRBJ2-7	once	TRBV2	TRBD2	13	CASTGLVTYEQYF	TGTGCCAGCACGGGACTAGTGACCTACGAGCAGTACTTC
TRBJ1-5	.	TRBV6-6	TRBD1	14	CASSQGARNQPQHF	TGTGCCAGCAGTCAGGGGGCTCGCAATCAGCCCCAGCATTTT
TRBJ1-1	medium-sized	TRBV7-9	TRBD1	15	CASSFTGGVGTEAFF	TGTGCCAGCAGCTTTACAGGGGGCGTAGGGACTGAAGCTTTCTTT
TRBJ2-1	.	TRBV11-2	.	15	CASSKGGQSHNEQFF	TGTGCCAGCAGCAAAGGGGGACAATCACACAATGAGCAGTTCTTC
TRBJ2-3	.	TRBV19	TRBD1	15	CASSIMTGSTDTQYF	TGTGCCAGTAGTATCATGACAGGGAGCACAGATACGCAGTATTTT
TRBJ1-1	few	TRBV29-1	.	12	CSVAGGITEAFF	TGCAGCGTTGCGGGAGGGATCACTGAAGCTTTCTTT
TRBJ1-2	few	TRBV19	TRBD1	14	CASRDQQGAGGYTF	TGTGCCAGTAGAGATCAACAGGGGGCCGGTGGCTACACCTTC
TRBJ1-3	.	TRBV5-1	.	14	CASSLPTSGNTIYF	TGCGCCAGCAGCCTCCCAACTTCTGGAAACACCATATATTTT
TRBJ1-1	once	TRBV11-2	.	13	CASSLTQDTEAFF	TGTGCCAGCAGCTTAACACAGGACACTGAAGCTTTCTTT
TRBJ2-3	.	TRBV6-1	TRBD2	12	CASTGGPDTQYF	TGTGCCAGCACGGGGGGGCCAGATACGCAGTATTTT
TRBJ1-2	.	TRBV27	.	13	CASRGPPASGYTF	TGTGCCAGCAGGGGCCCCCCGGCGAGTGGCTACACCTTC
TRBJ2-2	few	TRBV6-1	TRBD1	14	CATHLTGGTGELFF	TGTGCCACCCATTTGACAGGGGGCACCGGGGAGCTGTTTTTT
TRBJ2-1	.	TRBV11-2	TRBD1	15	CASSTPGTGVYEQFF	TGTGCCAGCAGCACACCCGGGACAGGGGTATATGAGCAGTTCTTC
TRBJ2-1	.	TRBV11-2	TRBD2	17	CASSLSITGGRYDEQFF	TGTGCCAGCAGCTTATCGATAACGGGGGGGCGGTACGATGAGCAGTTCTTC
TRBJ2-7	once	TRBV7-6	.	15	CASSLDGTGSYEQYF	TGTGCCAGCAGCTTAGATGGGACTGGTTCCTACGAGCAGTACTTC
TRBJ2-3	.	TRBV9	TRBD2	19	CASSRDPGTSGGTTDTQYF	TGTGCCAGCAGCCGAGACCCGGGGACTAGCGGGGGGACTACAGATACGCAGTATTTT
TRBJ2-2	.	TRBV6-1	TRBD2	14	CASSEWEGAGELFF	TGTGCCAGCAGTGAATGGGAGGGTGCCGGGGAGCTGTTTTTT
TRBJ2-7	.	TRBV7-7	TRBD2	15	CASSLGTSGLHEQYF	TGTGCCAGCAGCTTAGGGACTAGCGGGCTCCACGAGCAGTACTTC
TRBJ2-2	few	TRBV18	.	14	CASSPPLGAGELFF	TGTGCCAGCTCACCTCCCCTCGGTGCGGGGGAGCTGTTTTTT
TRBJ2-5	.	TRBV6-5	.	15	CASSPGTVPQETQYF	TGTGCCAGCAGTCCTGGGACTGTACCACAAGAGACCCAGTACTTC
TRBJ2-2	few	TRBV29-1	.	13	CSVDGLNTGELFF	TGCAGCGTTGATGGGCTGAACACCGGGGAGCTGTTTTTT
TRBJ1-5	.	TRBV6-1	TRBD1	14	CASLGTGINQPQHF	TGTGCCAGCCTGGGGACAGGGATAAATCAGCCCCAGCATTTT
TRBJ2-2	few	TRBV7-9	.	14	CASSHSSSTGELFF	TGTGCCAGCAGCCATTCTAGCTCCACCGGGGAGCTGTTTTTT
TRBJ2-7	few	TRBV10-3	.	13	CAVNPTASYEQYF	TGTGCCGTGAACCCGACAGCGAGCTACGAGCAGTACTTC
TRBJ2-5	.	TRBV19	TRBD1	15	CASSIGQGWSETQYF	TGTGCCAGTAGTATAGGACAGGGGTGGTCAGAGACCCAGTACTTC
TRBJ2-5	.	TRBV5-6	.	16	CASSAGGLAVPETQYF	TGTGCCAGCAGCGCAGGGGGGTTGGCAGTTCCGGAGACCCAGTACTTC
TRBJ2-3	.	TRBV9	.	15	CASSVVALNGDTQYF	TGTGCCAGCAGCGTAGTGGCCCTCAACGGGGATACGCAGTATTTT
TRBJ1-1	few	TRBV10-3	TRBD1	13	CAISSTGDTEAFF	TGTGCCATCAGTTCCACAGGGGACACTGAAGCTTTCTTT
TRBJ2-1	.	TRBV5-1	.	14	CASSLAASAGEQFF	TGCGCCAGCAGCTTGGCTGCTAGCGCGGGTGAGCAGTTCTTC
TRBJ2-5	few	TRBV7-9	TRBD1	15	CASSLGQALGKTQYF	TGTGCCAGCAGCTTGGGACAGGCGTTGGGAAAGACCCAGTACTTC
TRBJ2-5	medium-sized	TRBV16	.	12	CASSQDKRTQYF	TGTGCCAGCAGCCAAGATAAGAGGACCCAGTACTTC
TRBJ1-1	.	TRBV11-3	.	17	CASSLAFAKGWDTEAFF	TGTGCCAGCAGCTTAGCGTTTGCGAAGGGGTGGGACACTGAAGCTTTCTTT
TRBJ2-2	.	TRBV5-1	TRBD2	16	CASSDNLAGLAGELFF	TGCGCCAGCAGCGACAACCTAGCGGGACTTGCCGGGGAGCTGTTTTTT